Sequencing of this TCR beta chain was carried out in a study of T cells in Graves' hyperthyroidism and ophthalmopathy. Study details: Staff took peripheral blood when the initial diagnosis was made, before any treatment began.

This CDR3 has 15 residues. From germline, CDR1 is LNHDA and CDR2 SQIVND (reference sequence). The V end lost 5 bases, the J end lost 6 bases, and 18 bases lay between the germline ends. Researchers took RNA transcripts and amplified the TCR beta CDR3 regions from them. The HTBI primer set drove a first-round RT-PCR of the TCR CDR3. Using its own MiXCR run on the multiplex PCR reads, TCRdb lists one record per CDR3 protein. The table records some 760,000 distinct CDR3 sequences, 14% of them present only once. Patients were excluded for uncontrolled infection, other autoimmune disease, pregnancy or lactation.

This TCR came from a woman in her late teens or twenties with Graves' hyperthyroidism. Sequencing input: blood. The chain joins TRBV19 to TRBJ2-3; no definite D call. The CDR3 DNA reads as TGTGCCAGTAGTCGTACCAGGCAAATCTTGGATACGCAGTATTTT. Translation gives CASSRTRQILDTQYF.